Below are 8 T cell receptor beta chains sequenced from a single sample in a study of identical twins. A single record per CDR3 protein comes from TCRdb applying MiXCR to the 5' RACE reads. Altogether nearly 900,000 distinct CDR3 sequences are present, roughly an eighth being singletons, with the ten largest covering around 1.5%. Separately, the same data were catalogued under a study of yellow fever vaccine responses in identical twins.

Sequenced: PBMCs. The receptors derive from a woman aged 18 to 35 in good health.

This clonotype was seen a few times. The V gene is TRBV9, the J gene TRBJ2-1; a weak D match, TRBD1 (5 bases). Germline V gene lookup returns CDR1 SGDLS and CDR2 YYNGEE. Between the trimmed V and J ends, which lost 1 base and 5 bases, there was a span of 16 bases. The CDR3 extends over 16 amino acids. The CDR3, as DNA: TGTGCCAGCAGCGTATGGGGCGATCCTCGGAACAATGAGCAGTTCTTC. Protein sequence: CASSVWGDPRNNEQFF. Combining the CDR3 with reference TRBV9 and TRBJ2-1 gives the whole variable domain DSGVTQTPKHLITATGQRVTLRCSPRSGDLSVYWYQQSLDQGLQFLIQYYNGEERAKGNILERFSAQQFPDLHSELNLSSLELGDSALYFCASSVWGDPRNNEQFFGPGTRLTVL.

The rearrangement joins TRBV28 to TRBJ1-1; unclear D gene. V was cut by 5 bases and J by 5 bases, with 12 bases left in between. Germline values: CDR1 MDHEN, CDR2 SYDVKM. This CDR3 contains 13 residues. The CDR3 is CASSHGVRTEAFF. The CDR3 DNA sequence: TGTGCCAGCAGTCACGGGGTTAGGACTGAAGCTTTCTTT.

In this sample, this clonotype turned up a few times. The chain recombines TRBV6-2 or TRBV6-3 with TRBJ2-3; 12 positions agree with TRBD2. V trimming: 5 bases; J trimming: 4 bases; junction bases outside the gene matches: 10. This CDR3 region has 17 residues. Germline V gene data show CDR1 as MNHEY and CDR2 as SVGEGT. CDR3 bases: TGTGCCAGCAGTCAACCGACTAGCGGGAGCGGGTCAGATACGCAGTATTTT. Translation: CASSQPTSGSGSDTQYF.

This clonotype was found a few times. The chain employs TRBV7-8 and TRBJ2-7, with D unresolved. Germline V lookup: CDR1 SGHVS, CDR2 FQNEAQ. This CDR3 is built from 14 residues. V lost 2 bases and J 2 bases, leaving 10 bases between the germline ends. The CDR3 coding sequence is TGTGCCAGCAGCTTACAGCAGGATACCTACGAGCAGTACTTC. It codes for CASSLQQDTYEQYF. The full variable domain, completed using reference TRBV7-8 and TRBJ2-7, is GAGVSQSPRYKVAKRGQDVALRCDPISGHVSLFWYQQALGQGPEFLTYFQNEAQLDKSGLPSDRFFAERPEGSVSTLKIQRTQQEDSAVYLCASSLQQDTYEQYFGPGTRLTVT.

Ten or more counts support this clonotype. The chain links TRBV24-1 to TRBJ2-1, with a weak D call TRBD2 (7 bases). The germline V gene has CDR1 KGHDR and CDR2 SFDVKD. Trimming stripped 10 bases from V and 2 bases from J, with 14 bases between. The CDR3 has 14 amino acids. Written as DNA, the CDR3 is TGTGCCACTGGGGGGGCGAGTACCTACAATGAGCAGTTCTTC. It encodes CATGGASTYNEQFF.

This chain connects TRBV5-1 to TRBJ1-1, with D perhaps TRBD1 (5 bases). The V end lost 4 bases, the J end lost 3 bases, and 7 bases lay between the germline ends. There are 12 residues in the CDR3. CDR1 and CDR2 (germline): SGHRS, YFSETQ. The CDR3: CASSAQDTEAFF. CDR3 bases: TGCGCCAGCAGCGCACAGGACACTGAAGCTTTCTTT.

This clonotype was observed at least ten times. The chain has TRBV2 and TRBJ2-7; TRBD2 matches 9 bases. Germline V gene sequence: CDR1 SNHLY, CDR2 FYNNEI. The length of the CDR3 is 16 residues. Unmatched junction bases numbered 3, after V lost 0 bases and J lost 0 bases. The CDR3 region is CASSEAGLANSYEQYF. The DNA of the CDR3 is TGTGCCAGCAGTGAAGCGGGACTAGCCAACTCCTACGAGCAGTACTTC.

CDR3 sequence: CSVARDTYEQYF. The DNA of the CDR3 is TGCAGCGTTGCCAGGGACACCTACGAGCAGTACTTC. V gene TRBV29-1 combines with J gene TRBJ2-7; D is possibly TRBD1 (6 bases). Germline CDR1 is SQVTM and CDR2 is ANQGSEA. The length of the CDR3 is 12 residues. The V and J ends lost 4 bases and 2 bases respectively, with 9 bases between them.